The 28 T cell receptor beta chains below were found in one sample sequenced in a study of blood T cell repertoires in COVID-19. Profiled with immunoSEQ multiplex PCR; TCRdb holds only in-frame clones, not every one. The table includes about 150,000 clones, around 85% detected once. The sample consisted of peripheral blood. The receptors come from a woman aged 55-75 years with COVID-19, enrolled during active disease.

This sequence joins TRBV5-8 and TRBJ1-2; 8 bases map to TRBD1. With V trimmed by 0 bases and J by 3 bases, 7 bases remained unmatched. This CDR3 contains 16 residues. Looked up from germline, CDR1 is SGHTS and CDR2 is YDEGEE. This CDR3 is CASSLVANRGYYGYTF. The CDR3 nucleotides read TGTGCCAGCAGCTTGGTTGCAAACAGGGGGTACTATGGCTACACCTTC.

J is TRBJ2-1 and V is TRBV15; 8 positions match TRBD1. This CDR3 has 16 amino acids. Germline V gene data show CDR1 as LNHNV and CDR2 as YYDKDF (reference sequence). V trimming: 1 base; J trimming: 7 bases; junction bases outside the gene matches: 9. Here the CDR3 DNA reads TGTGCCACCAGCAGAGGGGGGCCAGGGGGCGGAAATGAGCAGTTCTTC. Translated: CATSRGGPGGGNEQFF.

V is TRBV6-2 or TRBV6-3 and J is TRBJ1-3; no definite D call. The CDR3 sequence is 12 residues long. V lost 2 bases, J lost 4 bases, and 3 bases lay in between. Germline V gene lookup returns CDR1 MNHEY and CDR2 SVGEGT. The DNA of the CDR3 is TGTGCCAGCAGTTACGAGGGAAACACCATATATTTT. Translated, it gives CASSYEGNTIYF.

The chain joins TRBV5-6 to TRBJ2-5; the match to TRBD1 covers 8 bases. The junction had 11 bases not matched to a gene; V was cut back by 1 base and J by 9 bases. The V gene's germline CDR1 is SGHDT and CDR2 YYEEEE. The length of the CDR3 is 15 residues. The CDR3 region is CASSLLAGGGRSQYF. The CDR3 nucleotides read TGTGCCAGCAGCTTGCTGGCAGGGGGCGGGCGGTCCCAGTACTTC.

CDR3 bases: TGTGCCAGCAGCTTAGTCGGCGGACGGACACCTTACGAGCAGTACTTC. It translates to CASSLVGGRTPYEQYF. J is TRBJ2-7 and V is TRBV11-3, with a weak D call TRBD1 (5 bases). The CDR3 is 16 residues long. Germline V gene sequence: CDR1 SGHNT, CDR2 YENEEA. V lost 1 base and J lost 4, with 17 bases in between.

The chain links TRBV27 to TRBJ2-3, with D possibly being TRBD2 (6 bases). The V gene's germline CDR1 is MNHEY and CDR2 SMNVEV (reference sequence). V was clipped by 5 bases and J by 6 bases, with 15 bases between them. This CDR3 has 14 residues. Here the CDR3 DNA reads TGTGCCAGCAGTACATACGGGGGTGGGGATACGCAGTATTTT. This encodes CASSTYGGGDTQYF.

This clone occurred a few times. The genes are TRBV28 and TRBJ1-2; possible D gene TRBD1, 6 bases. CDR1 is MDHEN, CDR2 SYDVKM, per germline. Trimming shortened V by 5 bases and J by 5 bases, and 15 bases separated the two germline ends. The CDR3 has 14 amino acids. In DNA, the CDR3 is TGTGCCAGCAGTATATCAGGGGAGAGTTATGGCTACACCTTC. This codes for CASSISGESYGYTF.

The chain has TRBV11-2 and TRBJ1-1; D is possibly TRBD1 (5 bases). V was pared by 0 bases and J by 6 bases, with 11 bases between. Looked up from germline, CDR1 is SGHAT and CDR2 is FQNNGV. There are 14 residues in the CDR3. The CDR3 region is CASSLEGGSAEAFF. The DNA of the CDR3 is TGTGCCAGCAGCTTAGAGGGGGGGTCTGCTGAAGCTTTCTTT.

This sequence joins TRBV27 and TRBJ1-1, with 7 nucleotides matching TRBD1. With V trimmed by 6 bases and J by 1 base, 5 bases remained unmatched. CDR3 size: 14 residues. Germline CDR1 reads MNHEY; CDR2 reads SMNVEV (reference sequence). The CDR3 DNA reads as TGTGCCAGCAGACCCTGGGACAGGAACACTGAAGCTTTCTTT. Its translation: CASRPWDRNTEAFF.

The V call is TRBV11-1, the J call TRBJ1-2, with D unclear. Per the germline V gene, CDR1 is SGHAT and CDR2 is FQDESV (reference sequence). With 3 bases removed from V and 1 base from J, the gap between germline ends came to 6 bases. The CDR3 has 13 amino acids. The CDR3 bases are TGTGCCAGCAGCTTGGGCAGTAACTATGGCTACACCTTC. It yields the protein CASSLGSNYGYTF. The whole variable domain, remainder taken from reference TRBV11-1 and TRBJ1-2, is EAEVAQSPRYKITEKSQAVAFWCDPISGHATLYWYRQILGQGPELLVQFQDESVVDDSQLPKDRFSAERLKGVDSTLKIQPAELGDSAMYLCASSLGSNYGYTFGSGTRLTVV.

This chain uses TRBV19 with TRBJ1-2; 9 bases are a match to TRBD1. This CDR3 spans 14 amino acids. Germline assignment: CDR1 LNHDA and CDR2 SQIVND (reference sequence). V shed 7 bases, J shed 6 bases, and the junction held 9 bases outside the gene matches. CDR3 sequence: CASTSGTGWDGYTF. The DNA of the CDR3 is TGTGCCAGTACCAGTGGGACAGGGTGGGATGGCTACACCTTC.

The gene calls are TRBV24-1 and TRBJ1-2; 7 nucleotides agree with TRBD1. Germline V gene sequence: CDR1 KGHDR, CDR2 SFDVKD. Trimming cost V 3 bases and J 5 bases; bases outside gene matches: 11. This CDR3 has 16 residues. The CDR3 region is CATSDKLGTALYGYTF. The CDR3 region has the DNA TGTGCCACCAGTGATAAGCTCGGGACAGCCCTTTATGGCTACACCTTC.

Only one count was recorded for this clone. The V gene is TRBV7-8, the J gene TRBJ2-7, with 7 bases identical to TRBD2. Per the germline V gene, CDR1 is SGHVS and CDR2 is FQNEAQ. CDR3 length equals 15 residues. Trimming removed 2 bases from V and 0 bases from J; junction bases left unmatched: 4. The CDR3 reads CASSLYAGDSYEQYF. The CDR3 nucleotides read TGTGCCAGCAGCTTATACGCGGGGGACTCCTACGAGCAGTACTTC.

V gene TRBV9 combines with J gene TRBJ2-7; TRBD2 matches at 7 bases. The V segment lost 0 bases and the J segment 3 bases; nucleotides outside the gene matches: 6. There are 15 residues in the CDR3. From germline, CDR1 is SGDLS and CDR2 YYNGEE. Here the CDR3 DNA reads TGTGCCAGCAGCGTAGGGGCGGGAGAAGACTACGAGCAGTACTTC. Protein sequence: CASSVGAGEDYEQYF.

This clone has just a few counts. The chain employs TRBV5-5 and TRBJ1-2; D unresolved. The CDR3 contains 12 residues. V lost 2 bases, J lost 5 bases, and 7 bases lay in between. From germline, CDR1 is SGHKS and CDR2 YYEKEE (reference sequence). The CDR3 here is CASSFQSYGYTF. The CDR3 DNA reads as TGTGCCAGCAGCTTTCAGTCTTATGGCTACACCTTC.

The sample holds a few counts of this clone. J is TRBJ1-5 and V is TRBV19; no clear D. The V gene's germline CDR1 is LNHDA and CDR2 SQIVND (reference sequence). The V end was cut by 3 bases, the J end by 5 bases, with 11 bases between. This CDR3 has 14 amino acids. CDR3 loop: CASSIEFEDQPQHF. The CDR3, as DNA: TGTGCCAGTAGTATCGAGTTCGAGGATCAGCCCCAGCATTTT. Full variable domain (outside the CDR3, taken from reference TRBV19 and TRBJ1-5): DGGITQSPKYLFRKEGQNVTLSCEQNLNHDAMYWYRQDPGQGLRLIYYSQIVNDFQKGDIAEGYSVSREKKESFPLTVTSAQKNPTAFYLCASSIEFEDQPQHFGDGTRLSIL.

This CDR3 reads CASSFLGSTYGYTF. The CDR3 DNA reads as TGCGCCAGCAGCTTCCTAGGATCTACGTATGGCTACACCTTC. The V gene is TRBV5-1, the J gene TRBJ1-2; D unresolved. The CDR3 consists of 14 residues. Trimming removed 2 bases at V and 5 bases at J, with 13 bases between. Germline-derived CDR1 and CDR2 are SGHRS and YFSETQ.

The chain has TRBV19 and TRBJ1-2; TRBD1 matches 7 bases. With V trimmed by 6 bases and J by 3 bases, 10 bases remained unmatched. This CDR3 has 15 residues. Germline V lookup: CDR1 LNHDA, CDR2 SQIVND (reference sequence). As DNA, the CDR3 is TGTGCCAGTAGACAGACAGGGAGTCGCTACTATGGCTACACCTTC. Its protein is CASRQTGSRYYGYTF. Variable domain in full (rest from reference TRBV19 and TRBJ1-2): DGGITQSPKYLFRKEGQNVTLSCEQNLNHDAMYWYRQDPGQGLRLIYYSQIVNDFQKGDIAEGYSVSREKKESFPLTVTSAQKNPTAFYLCASRQTGSRYYGYTFGSGTRLTVV.

The rearrangement joins TRBV6-6 to TRBJ2-3, with TRBD2 matching 9 bases. The junction had 8 bases not matched to a gene; V was cut back by 4 bases and J by 3 bases. There are 16 residues in the CDR3. CDR1 and CDR2 (germline): MNHNY, SVGAGI (reference sequence). The CDR3 sequence: CASSWYGGGETDTQYF. CDR3 sequence (DNA): TGTGCCAGCAGTTGGTACGGCGGGGGGGAAACAGATACGCAGTATTTT.

This sequence joins TRBV11-3 and TRBJ2-2; tentatively, D is TRBD1 (5 bases). Between the trimmed V and J ends, which lost 2 bases and 5 bases, there was a span of 9 bases. CDR3 size: 14 residues. Germline V gives CDR1 SGHNT, CDR2 YENEEA. The CDR3 region has the DNA TGTGCCAGCAGCTTACAGGGCCCGACCGGGGAGCTGTTTTTT. Its translation is CASSLQGPTGELFF.

The chain has TRBV7-3 and TRBJ1-3, with D maybe TRBD1 (5 bases). Per germline, CDR1 SGHTA and CDR2 FQGTGA. Trimming took 2 bases from V and 4 from J, leaving 9 bases between them. CDR3 length equals 14 residues. The CDR3 spells CASSLGGIGNTIYF. The CDR3 region has the DNA TGTGCCAGCAGCTTAGGGGGGATCGGAAACACCATATATTTT.

Only one count was recorded for this clone. V is TRBV6-5 and J is TRBJ2-7; maybe TRBD2 (5 bases). In germline, CDR1 is MNHEY, CDR2 SVGAGI. The CDR3 runs to 15 residues. V gave up 9 bases and J gave up 4 bases, with 22 bases separating them. The CDR3 DNA is TGTGCCAGTACGGGATGGGGATTTCGTACTTACGAGCAGTACTTC. The encoded protein is CASTGWGFRTYEQYF.

The CDR3 here is CASSLGVRGEAFF. The CDR3 coding sequence is TGTGCCAGCAGCTTAGGCGTCAGGGGTGAAGCTTTCTTT. The V gene is TRBV11-2, the J gene TRBJ1-1; D possibly corresponds to TRBD1 (6 bases). The CDR3 sequence is 13 residues long. Germline V lookup: CDR1 SGHAT, CDR2 FQNNGV. The V end lost 1 base, the J end lost 7 bases, and 10 bases lay between the germline ends.

This sequence joins TRBV25-1 and TRBJ2-2; TRBD2 is a possible D gene (5 bases). There are 13 residues in the CDR3. CDR1 is MGHDK, CDR2 SYGVNS, per germline. Trimming pared 6 bases from V and 10 bases from J, leaving 15 bases between. CDR3 residues: CASSPRGPEELFF. In nucleotides, the CDR3 is TGTGCCAGCAGCCCGAGAGGGCCGGAGGAGCTGTTTTTT.

The rearrangement joins TRBV11-3 to TRBJ2-2; TRBD1 matches at 8 bases. V was pared by 5 bases and J by 1 base, with 6 bases of the junction left unmatched. The CDR3 totals 16 residues. Germline V gene lookup returns CDR1 SGHNT and CDR2 YENEEA. CDR3 in DNA: TGTGCCAGCAGCCCAGATGGGACAGGGAACACCGGGGAGCTGTTTTTT. The encoded protein is CASSPDGTGNTGELFF.

This clone was counted once. The J gene is TRBJ1-5, the V gene TRBV4-1; D is possibly TRBD1 (5 bases). The CDR3 consists of 15 residues. Trimming took off 0 bases at V and 7 bases at J, with 13 bases between the two ends. Germline V gene data show CDR1 as MGHRA and CDR2 as YSYEKL. The CDR3 DNA sequence: TGCGCCAGCAGCCAAGAATTACAGGCGAGACAGCCCCAGCATTTT. Protein: CASSQELQARQPQHF.

The CDR3 spells CASSYSEQYGEAFF. The CDR3 DNA follows: TGTGCCAGCAGTTACTCTGAACAGTACGGTGAAGCTTTCTTT. The chain links TRBV6-5 to TRBJ1-1; D not resolved. V lost 0 bases, J lost 7 bases, and 12 bases lay in between. The CDR3 totals 14 residues. Germline values: CDR1 MNHEY, CDR2 SVGAGI.

The chain couples TRBV28 to TRBJ2-3; 7 nucleotides agree with TRBD1. CDR1 and CDR2 from the germline V gene are MDHEN and SYDVKM. Trimming at V came to 5 bases and at J to 4 bases, leaving 6 bases not matched to a gene. The CDR3 runs to 14 residues. CDR3 sequence reads: CASSVQTGSDTQYF. As DNA, the CDR3 is TGTGCCAGCAGTGTTCAGACAGGGTCAGATACGCAGTATTTT.